By its share, the clone carrying this TCR beta chain is medium-sized. TCRdb passed the RT-PCR reads through MiXCR, listing each CDR3 protein once. The table lists 2,500 to 3,000 distinct CDR3 sequences, nearly 4% of them singletons, with roughly 36% in the top ten. This sample was taken from a study of patients and donors after allogeneic stem cell transplantation. Sequencing input: blood, either unsorted or a sorted T cell fraction (not recorded which). The receptor was derived from a human donor who was either an allogeneic HSCT recipient or a stem cell or donor lymphocyte infusion donor (not recorded which). It is not recorded whose cells these are; they may come from a transplant donor.

Here the CDR3 reads CASSQTDRQSYGYTF. CDR3 DNA: TGTGCCAGCAGCCAGACTGACAGGCAGTCCTATGGCTACACCTTC. The chain is built from TRBV5-8 and TRBJ1-2, with D perhaps TRBD1 (6 bases). The V gene's germline CDR1 is SGHTS and CDR2 YDEGEE. The germline V and J ends were trimmed by 4 bases and 4 bases, with 17 bases remaining between them. The CDR3 consists of 15 residues.